This T cell receptor beta chain was recovered during a study of patients and donors after allogeneic stem cell transplantation. The CDR3 spans 15 residues. The germline CDR1 and CDR2 sequences are SGHTA and FQGNSA. With V trimmed by 6 bases and J by 0 bases, 2 bases remained unmatched. In TCRdb, the RT-PCR reads were re-called with MiXCR into one record per CDR3 protein. The sample lists roughly 140,000 distinct CDR3 sequences; 30% to 45% were seen once. The source material was blood, either unsorted or a sorted T cell fraction (not recorded which). The chain recombines TRBV7-2 with TRBJ2-2; TRBD1 matches at 9 bases. The source of this sequence is a human donor who was either an allogeneic HSCT recipient or a stem cell or donor lymphocyte infusion donor (not recorded which). It is not recorded whose cells these are; they may come from a transplant donor. In DNA, the CDR3 is TGTGCCAGCAGGGGGACAGGGACGAACACCGGGGAGCTGTTTTTT. The encoded protein is CASRGTGTNTGELFF.